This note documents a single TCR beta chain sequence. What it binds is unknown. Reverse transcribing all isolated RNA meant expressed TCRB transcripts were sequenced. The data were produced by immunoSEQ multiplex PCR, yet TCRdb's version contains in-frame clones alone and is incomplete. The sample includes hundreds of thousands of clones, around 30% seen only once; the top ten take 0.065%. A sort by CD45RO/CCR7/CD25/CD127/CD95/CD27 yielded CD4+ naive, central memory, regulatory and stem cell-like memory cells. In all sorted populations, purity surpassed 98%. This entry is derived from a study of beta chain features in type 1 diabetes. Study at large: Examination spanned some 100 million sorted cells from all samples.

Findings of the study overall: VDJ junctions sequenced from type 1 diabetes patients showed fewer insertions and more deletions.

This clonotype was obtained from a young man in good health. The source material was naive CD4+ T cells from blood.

The DNA for the CDR3 is TGTGCCAGCAGTTTACCGGGCCAGGGGGAAGAGACCCAGTACTTC. This gives the protein CASSLPGQGEETQYF. The J gene is TRBJ2-5, the V gene TRBV28; 7 nucleotides line up with TRBD1. V lost 2 bases to trimming and J lost 3 bases; unmatched junction nucleotides: 6. CDR3 length: 15 residues. Per germline, CDR1 MDHEN and CDR2 SYDVKM. Full variable domain (rest looked up from reference TRBV28 and TRBJ2-5): DVKVTQSSRYLVKRTGEKVFLECVQDMDHENMFWYRQDPGLGLRLIYFSYDVKMKEKGDIPEGYSVSREKKERFSLILESASTNQTSMYLCASSLPGQGEETQYFGPGTRLLVL.